A selection of T cell receptor beta chains follows, all from one sample in a study of T cell changes during pregnancy in multiple sclerosis. Profiled with immunoSEQ multiplex PCR; TCRdb holds only in-frame clones, not every one. The sample has more than 35,000 clones, 85% to 95% seen once. The sample consisted of CD8+ T cells from peripheral blood mononuclear cells, taken in the third trimester of pregnancy. These receptors originate from a female donor with multiple sclerosis, enrolled in a pregnancy study. Each CDR3 is given with its conserved first and last residue. A D gene is named only where the DNA matches it firmly. A row's size may be missing; if present it is once, few, many or a size class.

J gene | clone size | V gene | D gene | CDR3 protein | CDR3 DNA
TRBJ2-6 | - | TRBV6-5 | - | CASSYYDSSGANVLTF | TGTGCCAGCAGTTACTACGACAGCTCTGGGGCCAACGTCCTGACTTTC
TRBJ2-7 | - | TRBV27 | - | CASSLQGGGYEQYF | TGTGCCAGCAGTCTCCAGGGAGGCGGCTACGAGCAGTACTTC
TRBJ1-2 | - | TRBV14 | TRBD1 | CASSPGQSIYGYTF | TGTGCCAGCAGCCCGGGACAGTCCATCTATGGCTACACCTTC
TRBJ2-1 | - | TRBV28 | - | CASTQGFGGAINEQFF | TGTGCCAGCACCCAGGGTTTTGGGGGGGCCATCAATGAGCAGTTCTTC
TRBJ2-1 | - | TRBV13 | TRBD2 | CASSWGLAPSSSYNEQFF | TGTGCCAGCAGCTGGGGACTAGCGCCAAGTAGCTCCTACAATGAGCAGTTCTTC
TRBJ1-3 | - | TRBV27 | - | CASSLVRGSGNTIYF | TGTGCCAGCAGTTTGGTCAGGGGCTCTGGAAACACCATATATTTT
TRBJ1-1 | - | TRBV5-1 | TRBD1 | CASSLGAGQQMNTEAFF | TGCGCCAGCAGCTTGGGCGCGGGACAGCAAATGAACACTGAAGCTTTCTTT
TRBJ2-3 | - | TRBV11-2 | - | CASSRESSGTTQYF | TGTGCCAGCAGCCGCGAGTCCTCAGGAACTACGCAGTATTTT
TRBJ2-3 | - | TRBV5-6 | TRBD2 | CASSGGTTDTQYF | TGTGCCAGCAGCGGAGGGACTACCGATACGCAGTATTTT
TRBJ1-2 | - | TRBV7-8 | TRBD1 | CASSSAGQGFNRYTF | TGTGCCAGCAGCTCCGCCGGACAGGGTTTTAATCGCTACACCTTC
TRBJ1-1 | once | TRBV6-5 | - | CASTLGPEAFF | TGTGCCAGCACCCTAGGCCCTGAAGCTTTCTTT
TRBJ2-3 | - | TRBV10-3 | - | CATADLQGGPDTQYF | TGTGCCACCGCGGACTTACAGGGCGGGCCAGATACGCAGTATTTT
TRBJ1-2 | - | TRBV5-1 | - | CASNQKGHQNGGYTF | TGCGCCAGCAACCAAAAGGGACATCAAAATGGTGGCTACACCTTC
TRBJ1-5 | - | TRBV19 | - | CASSIIPQPQHF | TGTGCCAGTAGTATTATCCCTCAGCCCCAGCATTTT
TRBJ2-1 | - | TRBV7-9 | - | CASSLAGDNDNEQFF | TGTGCCAGCAGCTTAGCGGGGGACAATGACAATGAGCAGTTCTTC
TRBJ2-3 | - | TRBV18 | TRBD1 | CASSRGQNTDTQYF | TGTGCCAGCTCACGGGGACAGAATACAGATACGCAGTATTTT
TRBJ2-7 | - | TRBV4-1 | TRBD1 | CASSHSGQGDLYF | TGCGCCAGCAGCCATAGTGGACAGGGGGATCTTTACTTC
TRBJ1-1 | - | TRBV7-9 | TRBD1 | CASSPTRTGAGEAFF | TGTGCCAGCAGCCCAACGCGGACAGGGGCGGGTGAAGCTTTCTTT
TRBJ2-5 | - | TRBV9 | TRBD1 | CASSVGQGETQYF | TGTGCCAGCAGCGTGGGACAGGGGGAGACCCAGTACTTC
TRBJ2-7 | - | TRBV6-6 | - | CASSYSASYEQYF | TGTGCCAGCAGTTACTCGGCCAGCTACGAGCAGTACTTC
TRBJ2-7 | once | TRBV7-9 | TRBD2 | CAIEEELGLVGEQYF | TGTGCCATCGAGGAGGAATTGGGACTAGTCGGCGAGCAGTACTTC
TRBJ2-1 | - | TRBV5-1 | - | CASSLEQVSYNEQFF | TGCGCCAGCAGCTTGGAACAGGTCTCCTACAATGAGCAGTTCTTC
TRBJ1-4 | once | TRBV2 | - | CASSEFGVGDEKLFF | TGTGCCAGCAGTGAGTTCGGGGTAGGAGATGAAAAACTGTTTTTT
TRBJ2-2 | - | TRBV7-9 | TRBD2 | CASSPGLAGAPLGGELFF | TGTGCCAGCAGCCCGGGACTAGCGGGGGCCCCCCTCGGCGGGGAGCTGTTTTTT
TRBJ2-4 | few | TRBV6-1 | - | CASSAGVGEELAKNIQYF | TGTGCCAGCAGTGCGGGGGTGGGGGAGGAGCTAGCCAAAAACATTCAGTACTTC
TRBJ2-7 | - | TRBV2 | - | CASSETGEDYEQYF | TGTGCCAGCAGCGAAACAGGGGAGGACTACGAGCAGTACTTC